Each of the 5 T cell receptor beta chains below was sequenced from the same sample in a study of breast tumors, draining lymph nodes, adjacent tissues. Samples came from axillary lymph nodes draining the breast cancer. MiXCR, run by TCRdb on the multiplex PCR reads, gives a single entry per CDR3 protein. The profile shows 200,000 to 300,000 distinct CDR3 sequences, over 25% of them singletons. The sequenced sample was axillary lymph node tissue. Source of these receptors: a female donor with breast cancer. Some clones in this sample may be carry-over from other donors' samples.

In the case of this clonotype: Relative to the germline gene, one junction end is altered; a read error may explain this. The gene calls are TRBV9 and TRBJ1-6, with D maybe TRBD1 (6 bases). CDR1 and CDR2 (germline): SGDLS, YYNGEE. CDR3 length: 14 amino acids. The CDR3 DNA is TGTGCCAGCAGCGTAACAGGGAATAATCCACCCCTCCCCTTT. Translation gives CASSVTGNNPPLPF.

J is TRBJ1-5 and V is TRBV28, with 9 bases that match TRBD1. Germline V CDR1 and CDR2: MDHEN, SYDVKM. This CDR3 has 14 amino acids. V shed 8 bases and J 8 bases; nucleotides not matched to a gene: 10. This chain's CDR3 is CASLRTGDLKPQHF. CDR3 DNA sequence: TGTGCCAGCCTTCGGACAGGGGATTTAAAGCCCCAGCATTTT.

This chain joins TRBV15 and TRBJ1-2; maybe TRBD1 (5 bases). The CDR3 contains 15 residues. Trimming took 0 bases from V and 4 from J, leaving 12 bases between them. Germline V gene sequence: CDR1 LNHNV, CDR2 YYDKDF (reference sequence). CDR3 DNA sequence: TGTGCCACCAGCAGAGAGGGGGTGGGGGGCTATGGCTACACCTTC. Amino acid sequence: CATSREGVGGYGYTF. Full variable domain (rest looked up from reference TRBV15 and TRBJ1-2): DAMVIQNPRYQVTQFGKPVTLSCSQTLNHNVMYWYQQKSSQAPKLLFHYYDKDFNNEADTPDNFQSRRPNTSFCFLDIRSPGLGDTAMYLCATSREGVGGYGYTFGSGTRLTVV.

This clonotype was observed at least ten times. This chain connects TRBV7-2 to TRBJ1-3, with 9 bases fitting TRBD1. V gave up 5 bases and J gave up 1 base; unmatched junction bases: 6. The CDR3 totals 16 residues. CDR1 is SGHTA, CDR2 FQGNSA, per germline. The CDR3 sequence is CASSTPGQGSGNTIYF. The CDR3 region has the DNA TGTGCCAGCAGCACCCCGGGACAGGGATCTGGAAACACCATATATTTT. The full variable domain, rest sourced from reference TRBV7-2 and TRBJ1-3, is GAGVSQSPSNKVTEKGKDVELRCDPISGHTALYWYRQSLGQGLEFLIYFQGNSAPDKSGLPSDRFSAERTGGSVSTLTIQRTQQEDSAVYLCASSTPGQGSGNTIYFGEGSWLTVV.

This clonotype showed up just a few times. This may be a read error: a much more frequent sequence differs by one nucleotide. The CDR3 region has the DNA TGTGCCAGCAGCTTAGACTTCATGGGGAAGCGGGGCACACATACGCAGTATTTT. Translating gives CASSLDFMGKRGTHTQYF. V and J are TRBV7-9 and TRBJ2-3; TRBD2 matches at 7 bases. CDR3 length: 18 amino acids. Germline V lookup: CDR1 SEHNR, CDR2 FQNEAQ (reference sequence).